These T cell receptor beta chains were read from a single sample in a study of breast tumors, draining lymph nodes, adjacent tissues. Each CDR3 protein gets one entry after TCRdb re-called the multiplex PCR reads with MiXCR. Here the sample spans some 200,000 distinct CDR3 sequences, 31% being singletons. Sample: axillary lymph node tissue. These receptors came from a female donor with breast cancer. Some clones in this sample may be carry-over from other donors' samples. Each CDR3 is given with its conserved first and last residue. D genes are given only for firm matches. A row's size may be missing; if present it is once, few, many or a size class.

V	J	D	size	CDR3	DNA
TRBV20-1	TRBJ1-2	NA	NA	CSPKEGSGGYTF	TGCAGTCCTAAGGAGGGGTCGGGTGGCTACACCTTC
TRBV5-1	TRBJ2-1	NA	NA	CASSLFGGVEYNEQFF	TGCGCCAGCAGCTTGTTCGGGGGCGTTGAGTACAATGAGCAGTTCTTC
TRBV6-2/TRBV6-3	TRBJ1-5	NA	NA	CASSYSGQSNQPQHF	TGTGCCAGCAGTTACTCGGGGCAGAGCAATCAGCCCCAGCATTTT
TRBV14	TRBJ1-5	NA	many	CASSQGDLAPREGSNQPQHF	TGTGCCAGCAGCCAAGGGGATCTGGCACCGAGGGAAGGGAGCAATCAGCCCCAGCATTTT
TRBV24-1	TRBJ2-3	TRBD2	many	CATSDPTSGSPQDTQYF	TGTGCCACCAGTGACCCGACTAGCGGGAGCCCCCAAGATACGCAGTATTTT
TRBV5-1	TRBJ2-3	NA	many	CASSLMTDTQYF	TGCGCCAGCAGCTTGATGACAGATACGCAGTATTTT
TRBV2	TRBJ2-2	NA	many	CASSVLGTGVGGELFF	TGTGCCAGCAGTGTTTTGGGGACGGGTGTTGGCGGGGAGCTGTTTTTT
TRBV24-1	TRBJ1-5	TRBD1	NA	CATSDGTGGQPQHF	TGTGCCACCAGTGATGGGACAGGGGGCCAGCCCCAGCATTTT
TRBV4-2	TRBJ2-4	NA	few	CASSQEGRLDIQYF	TGTGCCAGCAGCCAAGAGGGGAGATTGGACATTCAGTACTTC
TRBV7-8	TRBJ2-7	TRBD2	many	CASSLAGGVYEQYF	TGTGCCAGCAGCTTAGCGGGGGGGGTCTACGAGCAGTACTTC
TRBV5-1	TRBJ2-5	NA	few	CASSFDRGMDTQYF	TGCGCCAGCAGCTTCGATCGGGGCATGGACACCCAGTACTTC
TRBV4-1	TRBJ2-1	NA	NA	CASSLGAGSYNEQFF	TGCGCCAGCAGCCTTGGGGCGGGGAGTTACAATGAGCAGTTCTTC
TRBV20-1	TRBJ1-5	NA	many	CSAGRVGDQPQHF	TGCAGTGCGGGGCGAGTGGGGGATCAGCCCCAGCATTTT
TRBV5-1	TRBJ2-1	NA	NA	CASTPQSRVGYNEQFF	TGCGCCAGCACCCCCCAAAGCAGGGTAGGCTACAATGAGCAGTTCTTC
TRBV19	TRBJ1-5	TRBD1	NA	CASSMTGHQETQHF	TGTGCCAGTAGTATGACAGGGCACCAAGAGACCCAGCATTTT
TRBV12-3/TRBV12-4	TRBJ2-5	NA	once	CASKTGKGNTQYF	TGTGCCAGTAAGACTGGAAAGGGGAACACCCAGTACTTC
TRBV10-2	TRBJ2-7	TRBD1	many	CASSDPGQRYEQYF	TGCGCCAGCAGTGATCCGGGACAGAGGTACGAGCAGTACTTC
TRBV3-1	TRBJ2-2	NA	many	CASSHYTGELFF	TGTGCCAGCAGCCATTACACCGGGGAGCTGTTTTTT
TRBV7-9	TRBJ2-2	NA	NA	CASSLGRGTNTGELLF	TGTGCCAGCAGCTTAGGCAGGGGCACTAACACCGGGGAGCTGCTTTTT
TRBV25-1	TRBJ2-1	TRBD2	NA	CASSAPLAGGLYNEQFF	TGTGCCAGCAGTGCTCCATTAGCGGGAGGGCTATACAATGAGCAGTTCTTC
TRBV20-1	TRBJ1-2	TRBD1	many	CSARVFDTDRGGPYGYTF	TGCAGTGCTAGAGTATTCGATACGGACAGGGGGGGACCCTATGGCTACACCTTC
TRBV7-2	TRBJ2-1	TRBD2	many	CASRSSGSYNEQFF	TGTGCCAGCAGGTCTAGCGGGAGTTACAATGAGCAGTTCTTC
TRBV30	TRBJ1-3	NA	many	CAWTLWGNTIYF	TGTGCCTGGACCCTGTGGGGAAACACCATATATTTT
TRBV6-6	TRBJ2-3	NA	many	CASSDSTTDTQYF	TGTGCCAGCAGTGATTCTACCACAGATACGCAGTATTTT
TRBV20-1	TRBJ1-4	NA	many	CSAPDRRGLNEKLFF	TGCAGTGCCCCCGACAGGCGGGGGTTGAATGAAAAACTGTTTTTT